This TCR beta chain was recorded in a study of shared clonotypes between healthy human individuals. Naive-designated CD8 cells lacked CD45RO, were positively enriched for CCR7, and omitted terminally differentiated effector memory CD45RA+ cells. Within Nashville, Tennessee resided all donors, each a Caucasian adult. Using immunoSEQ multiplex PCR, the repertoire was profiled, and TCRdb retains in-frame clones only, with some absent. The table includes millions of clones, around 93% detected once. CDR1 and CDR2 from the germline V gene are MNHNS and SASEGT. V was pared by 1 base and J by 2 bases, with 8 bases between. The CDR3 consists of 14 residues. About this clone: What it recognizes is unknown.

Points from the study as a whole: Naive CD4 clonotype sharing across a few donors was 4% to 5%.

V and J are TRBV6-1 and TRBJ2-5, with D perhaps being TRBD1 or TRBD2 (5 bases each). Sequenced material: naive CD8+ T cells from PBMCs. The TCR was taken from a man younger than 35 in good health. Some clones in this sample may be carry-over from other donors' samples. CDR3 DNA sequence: TGTGCCAGCAGTGAAGGGGGGAGTCAAGAGACCCAGTACTTC. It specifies CASSEGGSQETQYF.